Listed below are T cell receptor beta chains from one sample, sequenced in a study of T cell changes during pregnancy in multiple sclerosis. Clones were sequenced by immunoSEQ multiplex PCR, and TCRdb holds only the in-frame ones, with some missing. The top ten hold over 0.35% of the sample, which has about 130,000 clones, roughly 95% seen once. The starting material was peripheral blood, obtained after pregnancy. The receptor set was obtained from a female donor with multiple sclerosis, enrolled in a pregnancy study. CDR3s include the opening cysteine and the closing phenylalanine or tryptophan. The order of the fields is V gene, D gene, clone size, J gene, CDR3 DNA, CDR3 protein. D genes are given only for firm matches. Clone size appears in some rows only: once, few, many, or a class for an expanded clone.

>TRBV7-2|TRBD2|-|TRBJ2-7
TGTGCCAGCAGCTTCGCGGGAGGGCCGGGGGAGCAGTACTTC
CASSFAGGPGEQYF
>TRBV7-2|-|-|TRBJ2-1
TGTGCCAGCAGCCCTGGGGGGGCCCGCTCCTACAATGAGCAGTTCTTC
CASSPGGARSYNEQFF
>TRBV7-7|TRBD2|-|TRBJ2-1
TGTGCTAGCAGCTCCTCTAGCGGCCTCCACAATGAGCAGTTCTTC
CASSSSSGLHNEQFF
>TRBV28|-|-|TRBJ2-2
TGTGCCAGCAGTAATCGACAGGCCCTCCCGAACACCGGGGAGCTGTTTTTT
CASSNRQALPNTGELFF
>TRBV9|-|-|TRBJ2-1
TGTGCCAGCAGCGTAGTCCCGACTCCTAATGAGCAGTTCTTC
CASSVVPTPNEQFF
>TRBV11-2|-|-|TRBJ1-5
TGTGCCAGCAGCCCCGTCGGGGGCAATCAGCCCCAGCATTTT
CASSPVGGNQPQHF
>TRBV7-2|-|once|TRBJ2-5
TGTGCCAGCAGCTTAGCGGGGAGGACCTTAACTAATACAGAGACCCAGTACTTC
CASSLAGRTLTNTETQYF
>TRBV6-5|-|few|TRBJ1-1
TGTGCCAGCAGTTACGGGGGGGAAGCTTTCTTT
CASSYGGEAFF
>TRBV27|-|once|TRBJ1-5
TGTGCCAGCAGTTTTCGGGGGGTCAATCAGCCCCAGCATTTT
CASSFRGVNQPQHF
>TRBV5-1|-|-|TRBJ2-1
TGCGCCAGCAACACAGGGTGGGGAAGCTCCTACAATGAGCAGTTCTTC
CASNTGWGSSYNEQFF
>TRBV28|TRBD1|-|TRBJ2-5
TGTGCCAGCAGCGATACAGGGGCACTTCAAGAGACCCAGTACTTC
CASSDTGALQETQYF
>TRBV27|-|-|TRBJ2-7
TGTGCCAGCAGTTCCACCTACGAGCAGTACTTC
CASSSTYEQYF
>TRBV5-1|-|-|TRBJ1-1
TGCGCCAGCAGCCCTTGGACGGGAGACACTGAAGCTTTCTTT
CASSPWTGDTEAFF
>TRBV5-1|-|-|TRBJ2-5
TGCGCCAGCAGCTTGGGGCCCACCCCACAAGAGACCCAGTACTTC
CASSLGPTPQETQYF
>TRBV27|TRBD1|-|TRBJ1-5
TGTGCCAGCAGACAGGGGAGGCAGCCCCAGCATTTT
CASRQGRQPQHF
>TRBV18|-|-|TRBJ1-4
TGTGCCAGCTCACCCCGAGAGGCTGAAAAACTGTTTTTT
CASSPREAEKLFF
>TRBV30|-|-|TRBJ2-7
TGTGCCTGGAGTGTAATTCCGGGAAACGAGCAGTACTTC
CAWSVIPGNEQYF
>TRBV30|-|-|TRBJ2-1
TGTGCCTGGAATGAGAAGCCAGGAAGCTCCTACAATGAGCAGTTCTTC
CAWNEKPGSSYNEQFF
>TRBV5-4|TRBD2|once|TRBJ2-2
TGTGCCAGCAGCCCTAGACTAGCGGGAGGGTTCGCCGGGGAGCTGTTTTTT
CASSPRLAGGFAGELFF
>TRBV2|TRBD1|-|TRBJ1-4
TGTGCCAGCGGAAGGGACAGGGCTCTTGAAAAACTGTTTTTT
CASGRDRALEKLFF
>TRBV19|-|-|TRBJ2-7
TGTGCCAGTAGTATCGAACCCACAGGAGTGCAGTACTTC
CASSIEPTGVQYF
>TRBV28|-|once|TRBJ2-7
TGTGCCAGCAGTTTACGACTAGGGGGCGCGGAGCAGTACTTC
CASSLRLGGAEQYF
>TRBV6-5|-|-|TRBJ2-1
TGTGCCAGCAGTTATCTTACAGGGAGTGGTAACAATGAGCAGTTCTTC
CASSYLTGSGNNEQFF
>TRBV6-5|-|-|TRBJ2-7
TGTGCCAGCAGTTCCATGGGGGGCGAGCAGTACTTC
CASSSMGGEQYF